The 20 T cell receptor beta chains in this list originate from one sample, sequenced in a study of technical replicates of blood from a few donors. This table comes from immunoSEQ multiplex PCR, and its TCRdb copy is limited to in-frame clones, with some not included. Among around 61,000 clones listed, around 86% were seen once. The sequenced sample was PBMCs. All receptors come from a human donor in good health. Some clones in this sample may be carry-over from other donors' samples.

This clone appeared a single time. This rearrangement joins TRBV4-2 to TRBJ2-7, with 7 bases matching TRBD2. Trimming removed 4 bases from V and 5 bases from J; junction bases left unmatched: 8. CDR3 length equals 14 residues. Germline V gives CDR1 LGHNA, CDR2 YNFKEQ. The DNA for the CDR3 is TGTGCCAGCAGCCCTTCTGCTAGCGGAAACGAGCAGTACTTC. As protein: CASSPSASGNEQYF.

The chain joins TRBV7-9 to TRBJ2-7; a weak D match, TRBD1 (6 bases). V lost 5 bases and J 1 base, leaving 9 bases between the germline ends. The CDR3 has 13 amino acids. The germline CDR1 and CDR2 sequences are SEHNR and FQNEAQ (reference sequence). In DNA, the CDR3 is TGTGCCAGCAGCCCTACAGGGTCCTACGAGCAGTACTTC. It specifies CASSPTGSYEQYF.

This clone was found a few times. J is TRBJ2-7 and V is TRBV30; a weak D match, TRBD1 (5 bases). Germline V gives CDR1 GTSNPN, CDR2 SVGIG (reference sequence). The CDR3 contains 16 residues. Trimming removed 3 bases from V and 2 bases from J, with 20 bases in between. CDR3: CAWSPAGIYKTYEQYF. The CDR3 region has the DNA TGTGCCTGGAGCCCGGCAGGGATCTACAAGACCTACGAGCAGTACTTC.

The rearrangement uses TRBV7-2 and TRBJ2-3; 10 nucleotides line up with TRBD1. Germline lookup yields CDR1 SGHTA and CDR2 FQGNSA. This CDR3 contains 17 residues. With 7 bases clipped from V and 3 bases from J, the junction kept 13 bases outside the gene matches. The CDR3 loop reads CASIFRGTGDWTDTQYF. The CDR3 DNA reads TGTGCCAGCATCTTTAGAGGGACAGGGGATTGGACAGATACGCAGTATTTT.

This clone has just a few counts. The V gene is TRBV18, the J gene TRBJ2-7; D is perhaps TRBD1 (6 bases). Germline assignment: CDR1 KGHSH and CDR2 LQKENI. The CDR3 length is 14 residues. The V end was cut by 3 bases, the J end by 7 bases, with 16 bases between. CDR3 amino acids: CASSPTQGVGEQYF. In nucleotides, the CDR3 is TGTGCCAGCTCACCGACACAGGGCGTTGGGGAGCAGTACTTC.

The chain joins TRBV5-6 to TRBJ2-2; D unresolved. In germline, CDR1 is SGHDT, CDR2 YYEEEE. The V gene lost 5 bases and the J gene lost 7 bases, with 12 bases spanning the gap. CDR3 length: 13 residues. CDR3 protein: CASRSGWRGELFF. DNA for the CDR3: TGTGCCAGCAGATCGGGTTGGCGCGGGGAGCTGTTTTTT.

This chain joins TRBV5-4 and TRBJ2-5; 8 bases agree with TRBD2. Trimming cost V 10 bases and J 5 bases; bases outside gene matches: 10. CDR1 and CDR2 from the germline V gene are SGHNT and YYREEE (reference sequence). The CDR3 loop spans 13 amino acids. The CDR3 bases are TGTGCCGGGTGCGGGAGGCCCGGGGAGACCCAGTACTTC. This translates into CAGCGRPGETQYF.

The V and J genes are TRBV29-1 and TRBJ2-3, with 9 bases lining up with TRBD2. CDR3 size: 14 residues. After removal of 1 base from V and 4 bases from J, the junction contained 3 bases not matched to a gene. Germline V gene lookup returns CDR1 SQVTM and CDR2 ANQGSEA. CDR3 coding DNA: TGCAGCGTTGAAGGTAGCGGGAGAGCAGATACGCAGTATTTT. The encoded protein is CSVEGSGRADTQYF.

The rearrangement uses TRBV5-1 and TRBJ2-5; D might be TRBD2 (6 bases). The CDR3 sequence is 15 residues long. Germline assignment: CDR1 SGHRS and CDR2 YFSETQ. Trimming removed 0 bases from V and 5 bases from J, with 14 bases in between. The CDR3 reads CASSLAVGGAETQYF. CDR3 DNA sequence: TGCGCCAGCAGCTTGGCCGTCGGGGGTGCGGAGACCCAGTACTTC. Complete variable domain (other parts from reference TRBV5-1 and TRBJ2-5): KAGVTQTPRYLIKTRGQQVTLSCSPISGHRSVSWYQQTPGQGLQFLFEYFSETQRNKGNFPGRFSGRQFSNSRSEMNVSTLELGDSALYLCASSLAVGGAETQYFGPGTRLLVL.

V and J are TRBV30 and TRBJ2-2, with 11 bases fitting TRBD2. The CDR3 has 21 residues. From germline, CDR1 is GTSNPN and CDR2 SVGIG (reference sequence). V trimming: 1 base; J trimming: 0 bases; junction bases outside the gene matches: 16. Here the CDR3 DNA reads TGTGCCTGGAGTGGGACGTCGAAGACTAGCGGGATAAACGCGAACACCGGGGAGCTGTTTTTT. It translates to CAWSGTSKTSGINANTGELFF.

The chain combines TRBV30 with TRBJ2-7, with 7 bases identical to TRBD1. The CDR3 consists of 13 residues. In germline, CDR1 is GTSNPN, CDR2 SVGIG (reference sequence). The V gene end was trimmed by 0 bases and the J gene end by 6 bases; junction bases not matched to a gene: 5. The CDR3, as DNA: TGTGCCTGGAGTGTACGCGACAGGGCCGAGCAGTACTTC. Its protein is CAWSVRDRAEQYF.

The V gene is TRBV19, the J gene TRBJ1-5, with TRBD1 identical over 11 bases. Germline CDR1 LNHDA, CDR2 SQIVND (reference sequence). The CDR3 totals 14 residues. Trimming removed 4 bases from V and 6 bases from J; junction bases left unmatched: 2. DNA of the CDR3: TGTGCCAGTAGTAGGACAGGGGGCGGTCAGCCCCAGCATTTT. This codes for CASSRTGGGQPQHF.

The rearrangement uses TRBV9 and TRBJ2-1; weak D call: TRBD2 (5 bases). Germline V gene data show CDR1 as SGDLS and CDR2 as YYNGEE. The CDR3 sequence is 17 residues long. V was trimmed by 0 bases and J by 2 bases, leaving 15 bases between them. This chain's CDR3 is CASSVDDHLAAYNEQFF. CDR3 DNA: TGTGCCAGCAGCGTAGACGATCATCTAGCCGCCTACAATGAGCAGTTCTTC. The entire variable domain, with the rest obtained from reference TRBV9 and TRBJ2-1, is as follows: DSGVTQTPKHLITATGQRVTLRCSPRSGDLSVYWYQQSLDQGLQFLIQYYNGEERAKGNILERFSAQQFPDLHSELNLSSLELGDSALYFCASSVDDHLAAYNEQFFGPGTRLTVL.

This sequence joins TRBV30 and TRBJ1-3; 10 bases agree with TRBD1. The trim removed 3 bases at V and 15 bases at J, leaving 5 bases unmatched. Germline CDR1 is GTSNPN and CDR2 is SVGIG (reference sequence). The CDR3 has 11 residues. The CDR3 nucleotides are TGTGCCTGGAGCCTCCGGGACAGGGGATATTTT. It is translated as CAWSLRDRGYF. The variable domain in full, completed from reference TRBV30 and TRBJ1-3, reads SQTIHQWPATLVQPVGSPLSLECTVEGTSNPNLYWYRQAAGRGLQLLFYSVGIGQISSEVPQNLSASRPQDRQFILSSKKLLLSDSGFYLCAWSLRDRGYFGEGSWLTVV.

This chain connects TRBV19 to TRBJ2-7, with TRBD1 identical over 9 bases. Germline assignment: CDR1 LNHDA and CDR2 SQIVND (reference sequence). The CDR3 consists of 16 residues. Trimming removed 2 bases from V and 1 base from J; junction bases left unmatched: 6. The CDR3: CASSINSGTGSYEQYF. In DNA, the CDR3 is TGTGCCAGTAGTATAAACTCCGGGACAGGGTCCTACGAGCAGTACTTC.

V usage is TRBV5-4 and J usage is TRBJ2-1, with D maybe TRBD2 (6 bases). This CDR3 spans 16 amino acids. CDR1 SGHNT and CDR2 YYREEE come from the germline V gene (reference sequence). Trimming took 5 bases from V and 0 from J, leaving 15 bases between them. The CDR3 is CASRLSSESSYNEQFF. CDR3 DNA: TGTGCCAGCAGACTATCTAGCGAGAGCTCCTACAATGAGCAGTTCTTC.

This clone was counted a few times. V and J are TRBV6-4 and TRBJ2-1; 10 bases are shared with TRBD2. The CDR3 is 14 amino acids. The ends lost 4 bases at V and 5 bases at J; junction bases unmatched: 2. The germline V gene encodes CDR1 MRHNA and CDR2 SNTAGT. The CDR3 DNA is TGTGCCAGCAGTGCAACTAGCGGGAACAATGAGCAGTTCTTC. Translated: CASSATSGNNEQFF.

V usage is TRBV2 and J usage is TRBJ2-5, with 11 bases that match TRBD2. Unmatched junction bases numbered 12, after V lost 6 bases and J lost 9 bases. In germline, CDR1 is SNHLY, CDR2 FYNNEI. This CDR3 contains 15 residues. The CDR3 sequence is CASRDLAGGGRAQYF. As DNA, the CDR3 is TGTGCCAGCAGAGACCTAGCGGGGGGTGGTCGGGCCCAGTACTTC.

The chain uses TRBV7-2 and TRBJ2-4; TRBD1 aligns across 7 bases. With V trimmed by 1 base and J by 7 bases, 7 bases remained unmatched. CDR1 and CDR2 from the germline V gene are SGHTA and FQGNSA. This CDR3 is built from 15 residues. The CDR3 region is CASSLEVGGLNIQYF. CDR3 DNA: TGTGCCAGCAGCTTAGAGGTAGGGGGCCTGAACATTCAGTACTTC.

The V gene is TRBV28, the J gene TRBJ2-7; D remains unclear. Trimming stripped 6 bases from V and 3 bases from J, with 6 bases between. Germline CDR1 MDHEN, CDR2 SYDVKM. The CDR3 has 11 residues. CDR3 nucleotides: TGTGCCAGCAGCTTGTACTACGAGCAGTACTTC. This sequence encodes CASSLYYEQYF.